These T cell receptor beta chains were read from a single sample in a study of T cell responses to AZD1222 COVID-19 vaccine. TCRdb's copy holds only in-frame clones and misses some; the assay was immunoSEQ multiplex PCR. Among 100,000 or so clones listed, 85% to 90% were seen once. Here the sequenced sample was peripheral blood, taken on day 0 of AZD1222 vaccination. These receptors were obtained from an adult in good health. Both conserved end residues are part of each CDR3. D genes are given only for firm matches. Not every row has a clone size; where given, it reads once, few, many or a size class.

D gene: .; J gene: TRBJ2-1; V gene: TRBV7-8; clone size: .; CDR3 protein: CASSLALAAGLTHYNEQFF; CDR3 DNA: TGTGCCAGCAGCTTAGCGCTGGCCGCGGGACTTACCCACTACAATGAGCAGTTCTTC
D gene: .; J gene: TRBJ2-1; V gene: TRBV5-4; clone size: .; CDR3 protein: CASGMGVSYNEQFF; CDR3 DNA: TGTGCCAGCGGGATGGGGGTCTCCTACAATGAGCAGTTCTTC
D gene: .; J gene: TRBJ1-5; V gene: TRBV27; clone size: .; CDR3 protein: CASSLGWSNQPQHF; CDR3 DNA: TGTGCCAGCAGTTTGGGGTGGAGCAATCAGCCCCAGCATTTT
D gene: TRBD2; J gene: TRBJ2-5; V gene: TRBV24-1; clone size: .; CDR3 protein: CATSNGGVQETQYF; CDR3 DNA: TGTGCCACCAGCAACGGGGGGGTACAAGAGACCCAGTACTTC
D gene: .; J gene: TRBJ1-1; V gene: TRBV9; clone size: .; CDR3 protein: CASSPRSPGTNTEAFF; CDR3 DNA: TGTGCCAGCAGCCCCCGCTCCCCGGGGACGAACACTGAAGCTTTCTTT
D gene: .; J gene: TRBJ2-7; V gene: TRBV6-5; clone size: .; CDR3 protein: CASSYSFLGTYEQYF; CDR3 DNA: TGTGCCAGCAGTTACTCGTTTTTAGGGACCTACGAGCAGTACTTC
D gene: .; J gene: TRBJ1-5; V gene: TRBV3-1/TRBV3-2; clone size: large; CDR3 protein: CASSQDWGLNQPQHF; CDR3 DNA: TGTGCCAGCAGCCAAGATTGGGGTTTAAATCAGCCCCAGCATTTT
D gene: .; J gene: TRBJ1-1; V gene: TRBV12-3/TRBV12-4; clone size: .; CDR3 protein: CASSNRQGAFF; CDR3 DNA: TGTGCCAGCAGTAACCGCCAAGGGGCCTTCTTT
D gene: .; J gene: TRBJ1-4; V gene: TRBV4-1; clone size: .; CDR3 protein: CASSQGTGKRNNEKLFF; CDR3 DNA: TGCGCCAGCAGCCAAGGTACAGGGAAGAGGAATAATGAAAAACTGTTTTTT
D gene: TRBD1; J gene: TRBJ1-1; V gene: TRBV6-6; clone size: .; CDR3 protein: CASSDGTGGFVEAFF; CDR3 DNA: TGTGCCAGCAGTGACGGGACAGGGGGTTTCGTTGAAGCTTTCTTT
D gene: .; J gene: TRBJ1-3; V gene: TRBV3-1/TRBV3-2; clone size: .; CDR3 protein: CASSQVGGHSGNTIYF; CDR3 DNA: TGTGCCAGCAGCCAAGTTGGGGGACACTCTGGAAACACCATATATTTT
D gene: TRBD2; J gene: TRBJ2-7; V gene: TRBV7-9; clone size: .; CDR3 protein: CASSPTSGRAHEQYF; CDR3 DNA: TGTGCCAGCAGCCCGACTAGCGGGAGGGCCCACGAGCAGTACTTC
D gene: .; J gene: TRBJ1-2; V gene: TRBV28; clone size: .; CDR3 protein: CASSLPPGSYPSNYGYTF; CDR3 DNA: TGTGCCAGCAGTTTACCCCCAGGGTCCTACCCCTCTAACTATGGCTACACCTTC
D gene: .; J gene: TRBJ2-5; V gene: TRBV6-5; clone size: .; CDR3 protein: CASSYSFGGETQYF; CDR3 DNA: TGTGCCAGCAGTTACTCATTTGGGGGGGAGACCCAGTACTTC
D gene: .; J gene: TRBJ2-2; V gene: TRBV24-1; clone size: .; CDR3 protein: CATSDLSYGGGAGELFF; CDR3 DNA: TGTGCCACCAGTGATTTGTCTTACGGGGGAGGAGCCGGGGAGCTGTTTTTT
D gene: .; J gene: TRBJ1-4; V gene: TRBV5-8; clone size: .; CDR3 protein: CASSSRTWDLFF; CDR3 DNA: TGTGCCAGCAGCTCGCGCACCTGGGATCTGTTTTTT
D gene: .; J gene: TRBJ2-5; V gene: TRBV6-5; clone size: .; CDR3 protein: CASSYSGRRETQYF; CDR3 DNA: TGTGCCAGCAGTTACTCGGGGAGGAGGGAGACCCAGTACTTC
D gene: .; J gene: TRBJ2-7; V gene: TRBV19; clone size: .; CDR3 protein: CASSWGLGESYEQYF; CDR3 DNA: TGTGCCAGTAGTTGGGGACTGGGAGAATCCTACGAGCAGTACTTC
D gene: TRBD1; J gene: TRBJ2-7; V gene: TRBV24-1; clone size: .; CDR3 protein: CATSDYGQGRYEQYF; CDR3 DNA: TGTGCCACCAGTGATTACGGACAGGGGAGGTACGAGCAGTACTTC
D gene: TRBD2; J gene: TRBJ2-1; V gene: TRBV28; clone size: .; CDR3 protein: CASSLTSGGNNEQFF; CDR3 DNA: TGTGCCAGCAGTTTAACTAGCGGGGGTAACAATGAGCAGTTCTTC
D gene: .; J gene: TRBJ1-5; V gene: TRBV21-1; clone size: .; CDR3 protein: CASARVNQPQHF; CDR3 DNA: TGTGCCAGCGCCCGGGTCAATCAGCCCCAGCATTTT
D gene: .; J gene: TRBJ1-1; V gene: TRBV7-9; clone size: .; CDR3 protein: CASSWGLIAEAFF; CDR3 DNA: TGTGCCAGCAGCTGGGGATTGATCGCTGAAGCTTTCTTT
D gene: .; J gene: TRBJ1-5; V gene: TRBV9; clone size: .; CDR3 protein: CASSVGGGFNQPQHF; CDR3 DNA: TGTGCCAGCAGCGTAGGAGGAGGGTTTAATCAGCCCCAGCATTTT
D gene: .; J gene: TRBJ2-1; V gene: TRBV12-3/TRBV12-4; clone size: .; CDR3 protein: CASRGRANEQFF; CDR3 DNA: TGTGCCAGCAGGGGACGGGCAAATGAGCAGTTCTTC
D gene: .; J gene: TRBJ1-6; V gene: TRBV11-2; clone size: .; CDR3 protein: CASSPDDHNSPLHF; CDR3 DNA: TGTGCCAGCAGCCCGGACGATCATAATTCACCCCTCCACTTT
D gene: .; J gene: TRBJ1-5; V gene: TRBV18; clone size: .; CDR3 protein: CASSGLGNQPQHF; CDR3 DNA: TGTGCCAGCTCCGGCCTGGGCAATCAGCCCCAGCATTTT
D gene: TRBD1; J gene: TRBJ1-2; V gene: TRBV5-6; clone size: .; CDR3 protein: CASTQWWTTGGYGYTF; CDR3 DNA: TGTGCCAGCACCCAATGGTGGACAACAGGGGGCTATGGCTACACCTTC
D gene: .; J gene: TRBJ1-2; V gene: TRBV10-3; clone size: .; CDR3 protein: CAISESREAAYGYTF; CDR3 DNA: TGTGCCATCAGTGAGAGCAGGGAAGCGGCCTATGGCTACACCTTC
D gene: TRBD2; J gene: TRBJ2-3; V gene: TRBV4-2; clone size: .; CDR3 protein: CASSQVVGGGGWTDTQYF; CDR3 DNA: TGTGCCAGCAGCCAAGTAGTCGGCGGGGGAGGATGGACAGATACGCAGTATTTT
D gene: .; J gene: TRBJ2-7; V gene: TRBV2; clone size: .; CDR3 protein: CASRLQLGRGGEQYF; CDR3 DNA: TGTGCCAGCAGGTTGCAGTTGGGCAGGGGAGGGGAGCAGTACTTC
D gene: TRBD2; J gene: TRBJ2-3; V gene: TRBV4-1; clone size: .; CDR3 protein: CASSRLAGPDTQYF; CDR3 DNA: TGCGCCAGCAGTCGGCTAGCGGGACCAGATACGCAGTATTTT
D gene: .; J gene: TRBJ1-6; V gene: TRBV13; clone size: .; CDR3 protein: CASRRGSSYNSPLHF; CDR3 DNA: TGTGCCAGCAGACGGGGGAGCTCCTATAATTCACCCCTCCACTTT
D gene: .; J gene: TRBJ1-5; V gene: TRBV7-8; clone size: .; CDR3 protein: CASSPRSRNQPQHF; CDR3 DNA: TGTGCCAGCAGCCCCAGGAGCCGCAATCAGCCCCAGCATTTT
D gene: .; J gene: TRBJ2-1; V gene: TRBV5-1; clone size: .; CDR3 protein: CASSLALRGVDEQFF; CDR3 DNA: TGCGCCAGCAGCTTGGCGCTACGCGGGGTTGATGAGCAGTTCTTC
D gene: .; J gene: TRBJ1-6; V gene: TRBV5-1; clone size: once; CDR3 protein: CASSGEPGHNSPLHF; CDR3 DNA: TGCGCCAGCAGCGGGGAACCTGGACATAATTCACCCCTCCACTTT
D gene: .; J gene: TRBJ1-1; V gene: TRBV19; clone size: .; CDR3 protein: CASSIGNGQNTEAFF; CDR3 DNA: TGTGCCAGTAGTATAGGTAACGGTCAGAACACTGAAGCTTTCTTT
D gene: TRBD2; J gene: TRBJ2-3; V gene: TRBV4-1; clone size: .; CDR3 protein: CASSQLKLAGSIDTQYF; CDR3 DNA: TGCGCCAGCAGCCAACTTAAACTAGCGGGCAGCATAGATACGCAGTATTTT
D gene: TRBD1; J gene: TRBJ1-5; V gene: TRBV18; clone size: .; CDR3 protein: CASSRTGPKQPQHF; CDR3 DNA: TGTGCCAGCTCACGGACAGGTCCAAAACAGCCCCAGCATTTT
D gene: .; J gene: TRBJ1-1; V gene: TRBV18; clone size: .; CDR3 protein: CASSQVEGNTEAFF; CDR3 DNA: TGTGCCAGCTCCCAGGTAGAAGGAAACACTGAAGCTTTCTTT
D gene: .; J gene: TRBJ1-2; V gene: TRBV19; clone size: .; CDR3 protein: CASQGANYGYTF; CDR3 DNA: TGTGCCAGTCAGGGAGCTAACTATGGCTACACCTTC
D gene: .; J gene: TRBJ1-2; V gene: TRBV28; clone size: .; CDR3 protein: CASRRASGDGGYTF; CDR3 DNA: TGTGCCAGCAGAAGGGCGTCGGGAGATGGTGGCTACACCTTC